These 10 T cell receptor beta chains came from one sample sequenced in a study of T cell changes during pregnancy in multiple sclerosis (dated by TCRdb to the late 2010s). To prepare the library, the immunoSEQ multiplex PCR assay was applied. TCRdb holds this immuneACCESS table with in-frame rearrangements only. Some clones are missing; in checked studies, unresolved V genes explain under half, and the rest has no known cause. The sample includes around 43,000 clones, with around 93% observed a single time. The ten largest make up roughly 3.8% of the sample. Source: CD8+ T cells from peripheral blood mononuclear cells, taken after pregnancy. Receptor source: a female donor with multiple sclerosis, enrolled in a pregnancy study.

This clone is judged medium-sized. The CDR3 loop is CASSEAEGGYEQYF. The CDR3 nucleotides are TGTGCCAGCAGTGAAGCGGAGGGGGGGTACGAGCAGTACTTC. This chain links TRBV6-1 with TRBJ2-7, with D possibly matching TRBD2 (7 bases). The CDR3 length is 14 residues. V dropped 0 bases and J dropped 4 bases, with 10 bases sitting between them. Germline V gene lookup returns CDR1 MNHNS and CDR2 SASEGT.

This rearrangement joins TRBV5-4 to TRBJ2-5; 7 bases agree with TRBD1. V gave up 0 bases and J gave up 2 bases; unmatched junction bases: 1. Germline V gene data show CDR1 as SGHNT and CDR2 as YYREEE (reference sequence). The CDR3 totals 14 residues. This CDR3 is CASSLEDRQETQYF. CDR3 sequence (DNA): TGTGCCAGCAGCTTGGAGGACAGGCAAGAGACCCAGTACTTC.

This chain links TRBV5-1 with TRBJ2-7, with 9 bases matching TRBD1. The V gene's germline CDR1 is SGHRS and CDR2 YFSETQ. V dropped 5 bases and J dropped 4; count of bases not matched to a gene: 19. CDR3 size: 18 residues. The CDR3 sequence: CASRERDREVTGEYEQYF. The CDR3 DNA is TGCGCCAGCAGAGAGCGGGACAGGGAAGTTACAGGGGAGTACGAGCAGTACTTC.

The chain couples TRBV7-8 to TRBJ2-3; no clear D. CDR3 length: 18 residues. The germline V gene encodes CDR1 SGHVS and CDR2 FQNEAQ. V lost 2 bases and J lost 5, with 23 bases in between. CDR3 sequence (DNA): TGTGCCAGCAGCTTAAACGTTCAGTCCTACATGACGGGAGATACGCAGTATTTT. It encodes CASSLNVQSYMTGDTQYF.

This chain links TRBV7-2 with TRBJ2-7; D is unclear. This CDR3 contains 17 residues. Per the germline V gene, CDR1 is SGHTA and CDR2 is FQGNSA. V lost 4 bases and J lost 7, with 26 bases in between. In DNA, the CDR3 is TGTGCCAGCAGCTCCGTCCTTTCCATCCAGGATACCTTAGAGCAGTACTTC. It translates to CASSSVLSIQDTLEQYF.

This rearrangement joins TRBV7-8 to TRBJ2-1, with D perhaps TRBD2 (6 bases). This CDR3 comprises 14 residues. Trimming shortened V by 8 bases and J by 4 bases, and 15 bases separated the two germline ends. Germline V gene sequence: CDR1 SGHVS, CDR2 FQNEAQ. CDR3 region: CASGYTGVYNEQFF. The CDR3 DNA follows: TGTGCCAGCGGATATACGGGAGTTTACAATGAGCAGTTCTTC.

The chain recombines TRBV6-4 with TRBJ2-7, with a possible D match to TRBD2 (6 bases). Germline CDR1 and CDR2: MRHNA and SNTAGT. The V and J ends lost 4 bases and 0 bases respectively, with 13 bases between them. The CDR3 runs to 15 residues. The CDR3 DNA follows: TGTGCCAGCAGTGTTCGCGGGGATAGCTCCTACGAGCAGTACTTC. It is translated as CASSVRGDSSYEQYF.

The CDR3 protein is CAWSETGLGGDTQYF. As DNA, the CDR3 is TGTGCCTGGAGTGAGACAGGGCTTGGGGGAGATACGCAGTATTTT. This chain connects TRBV30 to TRBJ2-3, with 7 bases matching TRBD1. V lost 1 base to trimming and J lost 5 bases; unmatched junction nucleotides: 9. The CDR3 has 15 residues. Germline V CDR1 and CDR2: GTSNPN, SVGIG (reference sequence).

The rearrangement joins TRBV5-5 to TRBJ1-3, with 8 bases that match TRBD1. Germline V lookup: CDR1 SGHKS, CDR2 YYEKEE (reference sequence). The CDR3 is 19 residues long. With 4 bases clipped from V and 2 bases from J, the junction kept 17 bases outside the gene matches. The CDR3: CASSRTGQESYTAGNTIYF. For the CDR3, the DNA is TGTGCCAGCAGCCGGACGGGACAGGAATCATACACAGCTGGAAACACCATATATTTT. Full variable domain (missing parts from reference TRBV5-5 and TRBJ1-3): DAGVTQSPTHLIKTRGQQVTLRCSPISGHKSVSWYQQVLGQGPQFIFQYYEKEERGRGNFPDRFSARQFPNYSSELNVNALLLGDSALYLCASSRTGQESYTAGNTIYFGEGSWLTVV.

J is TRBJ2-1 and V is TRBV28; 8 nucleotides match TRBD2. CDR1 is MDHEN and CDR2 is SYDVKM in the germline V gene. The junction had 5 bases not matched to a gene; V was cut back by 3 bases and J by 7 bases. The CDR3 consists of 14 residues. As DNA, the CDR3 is TGTGCCAGCAGTTTTGCGGGAGGAGTAAATGAGCAGTTCTTC. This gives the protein CASSFAGGVNEQFF. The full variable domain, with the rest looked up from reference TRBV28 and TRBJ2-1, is DVKVTQSSRYLVKRTGEKVFLECVQDMDHENMFWYRQDPGLGLRLIYFSYDVKMKEKGDIPEGYSVSREKKERFSLILESASTNQTSMYLCASSFAGGVNEQFFGPGTRLTVL.